The rows below give T cell receptor beta chains drawn from one sample of a study of CD4+ T cells in melanoma. Produced via immunoSEQ multiplex PCR; TCRdb's table is partial and in-frame only. The sample gives roughly 120,000 clones, roughly 90% of which show up once; around 3.3% is in the top ten. Specimen: peripheral blood. These receptors were collected from a human donor with melanoma. Both conserved end residues are trimmed from each CDR3. The order of the fields is CDR3 protein, V gene.

ASSLAETQY TRBV7-9
ASRSWQGARNGYT TRBV7-9
ASSLNWGQDADTQY TRBV5-1
ASSLGGTSGNTIY TRBV5-4
ASSHRDRGRDEQF TRBV19
AWSVYGNQPQH TRBV30
ASSQVAGSSGNTIY TRBV14
ASSLGLASSYEQY TRBV7-2
AISGALGVTEAF TRBV6-5
ASSPRALSAYNEQF TRBV5-1
ASSPGQPDTQY TRBV18
ASIGLGGPNSGNTIY TRBV28
SVEDRRGTYEQY TRBV29-1
ASSLEQNNGYT TRBV5-6
SVRRGRVLDGYT TRBV29-1
ASSIDKSSYNEQF TRBV19